These 8 T cell receptor beta chains share one sample of origin, sequenced in a study of preoperative IRX-2 immunotherapy in early breast cancer. Described treatment: preoperative locoregional IRX-2 cytokine immunotherapy. Using immunoSEQ multiplex PCR, the repertoire was profiled, and TCRdb retains in-frame clones only, with some absent. Here the sample spans about 98,000 clones, 86% being singletons. Material: tumor tissue, obtained after IRX-2 immunotherapy. The receptors shown here come from a human donor with breast cancer.

The chain employs TRBV30 and TRBJ1-4; 9 nucleotides align to TRBD1. The CDR3 consists of 16 residues. The V gene's germline CDR1 is GTSNPN and CDR2 SVGIG (reference sequence). After removal of 3 bases from V and 0 bases from J, the junction contained 5 bases not matched to a gene. CDR3 sequence: CAWRRGQGATNEKLFF. For the CDR3, the DNA is TGTGCCTGGAGGAGGGGACAGGGCGCAACTAATGAAAAACTGTTTTTT.

This clone was picked up a small number of times. The identical CDR3 is also encoded by other nucleotide sequences in the sample. The chain joins TRBV28 to TRBJ2-7, with D unclear. Germline lookup yields CDR1 MDHEN and CDR2 SYDVKM. V lost 1 base, J lost 3 bases, and 4 bases lay in between. The CDR3 totals 12 residues. Written as DNA, the CDR3 is TGTGCCAGCAGTTTATCCGGCTACGAGCAGTACTTC. Protein: CASSLSGYEQYF.

In this sample, this clone turned up a few times. The chain couples TRBV7-6 to TRBJ1-1; D gene unclear. Between the trimmed V and J ends, which lost 3 bases and 0 bases, there was a span of 20 bases. This CDR3 region has 18 residues. Germline V CDR1 and CDR2: SGHVS, FNYEAQ. CDR3 DNA sequence: TGTGCCAGCAGCTTGAGCGGAAAACTTTCGGGAATGAACACTGAAGCTTTCTTT. The encoded protein is CASSLSGKLSGMNTEAFF.

V gene TRBV12-5 combines with J gene TRBJ2-1, with TRBD2 matching 14 bases. CDR1 is LGHNT, CDR2 FRNRAP, per germline. CDR3 length equals 19 residues. Trimming at V came to 0 bases and at J to 7 bases, leaving 11 bases not matched to a gene. The CDR3 protein is CASGLVLGTSGRGRNEQFF. The CDR3 DNA sequence: TGTGCTAGTGGTTTGGTACTTGGGACTAGCGGGAGAGGTCGGAATGAGCAGTTCTTC.

The chain is built from TRBV5-1 and TRBJ1-6, with D possibly matching TRBD1 (5 bases). The CDR3 consists of 15 residues. The V and J ends lost 4 bases and 5 bases respectively, with 13 bases between them. Germline V gene sequence: CDR1 SGHRS, CDR2 YFSETQ. The CDR3 nucleotides are TGCGCCAGCAGCCGGGAGGGGAATAATAATTCACCCCTCCACTTT. Protein: CASSREGNNNSPLHF.

The chain carries TRBV28 and TRBJ1-3; D not certain. V was shortened by 7 bases and J by 0 bases, with 10 bases between the two germline ends. Germline V gene lookup returns CDR1 MDHEN and CDR2 SYDVKM. The CDR3 totals 14 residues. The CDR3 coding sequence is TGTGCCAGCAAAGGGTGGGCCTCTGGAAACACCATATATTTT. It is translated as CASKGWASGNTIYF.

The rearrangement uses TRBV30 and TRBJ2-3; perhaps TRBD2 as D (6 bases). V lost 3 bases and J 6 bases, leaving 13 bases between the germline ends. CDR1 and CDR2 (germline): GTSNPN, SVGIG (reference sequence). CDR3 size: 13 residues. The CDR3 loop reads CAWSGGSVDTQYF. The CDR3 region has the DNA TGTGCCTGGAGCGGAGGGAGTGTGGATACGCAGTATTTT.

The chain has TRBV19 and TRBJ1-4, with D possibly being TRBD1 (6 bases). V lost 6 bases and J lost 4, with 12 bases in between. Germline CDR1 reads LNHDA; CDR2 reads SQIVND (reference sequence). The CDR3 runs to 14 residues. Here the CDR3 reads CASSPGAVNEKLFF. The CDR3 DNA is TGTGCCAGTAGCCCGGGGGCCGTTAATGAAAAACTGTTTTTT.